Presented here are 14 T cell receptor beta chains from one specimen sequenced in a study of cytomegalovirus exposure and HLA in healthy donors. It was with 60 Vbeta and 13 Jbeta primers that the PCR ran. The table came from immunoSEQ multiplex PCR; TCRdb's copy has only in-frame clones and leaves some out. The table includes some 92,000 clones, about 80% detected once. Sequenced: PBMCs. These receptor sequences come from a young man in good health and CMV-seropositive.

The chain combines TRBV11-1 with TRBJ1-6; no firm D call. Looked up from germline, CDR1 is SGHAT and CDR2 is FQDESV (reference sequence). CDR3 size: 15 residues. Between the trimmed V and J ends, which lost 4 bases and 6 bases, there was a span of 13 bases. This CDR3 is CASSSGGWGNSPLHF. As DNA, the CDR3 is TGTGCCAGCAGCTCGGGAGGCTGGGGTAATTCACCCCTCCACTTT.

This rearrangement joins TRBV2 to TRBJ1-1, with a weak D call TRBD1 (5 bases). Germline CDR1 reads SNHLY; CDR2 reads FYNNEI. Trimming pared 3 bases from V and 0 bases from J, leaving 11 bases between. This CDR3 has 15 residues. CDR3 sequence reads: CASSEWTPMNTEAFF. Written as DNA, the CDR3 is TGTGCCAGCAGTGAGTGGACACCCATGAACACTGAAGCTTTCTTT.

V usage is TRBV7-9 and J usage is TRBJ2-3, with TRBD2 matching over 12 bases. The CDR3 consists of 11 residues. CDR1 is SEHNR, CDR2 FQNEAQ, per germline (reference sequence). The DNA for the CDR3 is TGTGGACTAGCGGGGGAGTATACGCAGTATTTT. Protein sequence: CGLAGEYTQYF.

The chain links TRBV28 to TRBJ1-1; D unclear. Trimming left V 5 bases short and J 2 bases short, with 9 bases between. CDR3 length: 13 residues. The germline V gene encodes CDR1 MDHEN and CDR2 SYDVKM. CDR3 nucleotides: TGTGCCAGCAGTGTCGACATCAACACTGAAGCTTTCTTT. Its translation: CASSVDINTEAFF.

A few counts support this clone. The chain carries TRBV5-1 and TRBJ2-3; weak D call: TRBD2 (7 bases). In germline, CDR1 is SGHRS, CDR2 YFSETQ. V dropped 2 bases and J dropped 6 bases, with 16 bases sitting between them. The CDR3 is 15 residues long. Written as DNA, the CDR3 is TGCGCCAGCAGCTTAAACGGGGGGCCGTTGGATACGCAGTATTTT. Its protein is CASSLNGGPLDTQYF.

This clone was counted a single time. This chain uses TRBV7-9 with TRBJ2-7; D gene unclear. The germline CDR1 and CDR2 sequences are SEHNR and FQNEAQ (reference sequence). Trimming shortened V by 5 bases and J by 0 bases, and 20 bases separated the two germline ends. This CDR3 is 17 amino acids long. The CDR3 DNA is TGTGCCAGCAGCCTCCATCCGAGTAGCCAGAGCTCCTACGAGCAGTACTTC. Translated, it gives CASSLHPSSQSSYEQYF.

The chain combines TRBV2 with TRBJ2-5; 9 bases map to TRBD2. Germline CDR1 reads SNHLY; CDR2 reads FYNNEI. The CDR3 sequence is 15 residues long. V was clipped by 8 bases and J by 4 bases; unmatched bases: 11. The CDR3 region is CASARLGGGVETQYF. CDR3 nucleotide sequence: TGTGCCAGCGCCCGCCTCGGCGGGGGGGTAGAGACCCAGTACTTC.

The CDR3 spells CASRPTGDNNSPLHF. In DNA, the CDR3 is TGTGCCAGCAGGCCGACAGGGGACAATAATTCACCCCTCCACTTT. This sequence joins TRBV2 and TRBJ1-6; TRBD1 agrees at 8 bases. CDR3 length equals 15 residues. CDR1 and CDR2 from the germline V gene are SNHLY and FYNNEI. The junction had 6 bases not matched to a gene; V was cut back by 6 bases and J by 5 bases. Complete variable domain (other parts from reference TRBV2 and TRBJ1-6): EPEVTQTPSHQVTQMGQEVILRCVPISNHLYFYWYRQILGQKVEFLVSFYNNEISEKSEIFDDQFSVERPDGSNFTLKIRSTKLEDSAMYFCASRPTGDNNSPLHFGNGTRLTVT.

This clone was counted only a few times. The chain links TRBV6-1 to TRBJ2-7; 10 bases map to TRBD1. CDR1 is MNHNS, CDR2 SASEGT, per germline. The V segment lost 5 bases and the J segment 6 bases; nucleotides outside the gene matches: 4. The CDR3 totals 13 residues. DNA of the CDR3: TGTGCCAGCAGTACCGACAGGGGGCGCGAGCAGTACTTC. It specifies CASSTDRGREQYF.

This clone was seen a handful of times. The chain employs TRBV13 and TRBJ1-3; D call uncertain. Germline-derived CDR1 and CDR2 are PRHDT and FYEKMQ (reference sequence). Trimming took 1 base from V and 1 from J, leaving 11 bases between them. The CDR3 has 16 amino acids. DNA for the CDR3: TGTGCCAGCAGCTTAGCAACATCCACGTCTGGAAACACCATATATTTT. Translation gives CASSLATSTSGNTIYF.

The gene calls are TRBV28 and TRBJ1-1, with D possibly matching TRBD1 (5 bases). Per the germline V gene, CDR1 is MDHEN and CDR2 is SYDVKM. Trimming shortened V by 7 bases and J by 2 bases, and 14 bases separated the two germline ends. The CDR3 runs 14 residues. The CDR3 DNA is TGTGCCAGCACCCTCCGGGGGGTCAACACTGAAGCTTTCTTT. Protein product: CASTLRGVNTEAFF.

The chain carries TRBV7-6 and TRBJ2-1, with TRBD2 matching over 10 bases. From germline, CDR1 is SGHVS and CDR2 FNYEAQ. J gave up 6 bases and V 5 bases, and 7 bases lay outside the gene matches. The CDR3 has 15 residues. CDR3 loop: CASSASGGAFNEQFF. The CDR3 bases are TGTGCCAGCAGCGCCAGCGGGGGGGCCTTCAATGAGCAGTTCTTC.

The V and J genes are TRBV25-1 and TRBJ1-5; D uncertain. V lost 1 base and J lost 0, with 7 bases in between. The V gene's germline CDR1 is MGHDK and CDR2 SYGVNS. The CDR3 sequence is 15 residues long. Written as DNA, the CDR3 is TGTGCCAGCAGTGAATCGGTCTATAGCAATCAGCCCCAGCATTTT. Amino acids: CASSESVYSNQPQHF. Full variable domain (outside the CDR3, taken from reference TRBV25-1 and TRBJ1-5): EADIYQTPRYLVIGTGKKITLECSQTMGHDKMYWYQQDPGMELHLIHYSYGVNSTEKGDLSSESTVSRIRTEHFPLTLESARPSHTSQYLCASSESVYSNQPQHFGDGTRLSIL.

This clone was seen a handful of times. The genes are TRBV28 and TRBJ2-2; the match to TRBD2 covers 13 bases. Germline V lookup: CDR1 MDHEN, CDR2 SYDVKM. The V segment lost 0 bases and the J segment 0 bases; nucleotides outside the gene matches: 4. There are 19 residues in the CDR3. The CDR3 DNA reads TGTGCCAGCAGTTTATGGCCGGGACTAGCGGGGACGAACACCGGGGAGCTGTTTTTT. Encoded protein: CASSLWPGLAGTNTGELFF.